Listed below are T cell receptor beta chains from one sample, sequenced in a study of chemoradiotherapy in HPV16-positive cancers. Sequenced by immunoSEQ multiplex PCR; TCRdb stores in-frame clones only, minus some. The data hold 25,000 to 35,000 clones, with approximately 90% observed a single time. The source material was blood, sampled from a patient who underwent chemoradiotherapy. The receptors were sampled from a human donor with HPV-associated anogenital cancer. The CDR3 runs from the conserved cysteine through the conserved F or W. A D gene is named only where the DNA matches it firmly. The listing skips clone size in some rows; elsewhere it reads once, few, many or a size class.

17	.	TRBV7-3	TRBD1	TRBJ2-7	CASSPIPRDRGPCEQYF	TGTGCCAGCAGCCCAATACCCCGGGACAGGGGGCCTTGCGAGCAGTACTTC
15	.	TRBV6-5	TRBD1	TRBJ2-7	CASRPTGGLSYEQYF	TGTGCCAGCAGGCCAACAGGGGGACTCTCCTACGAGCAGTACTTC
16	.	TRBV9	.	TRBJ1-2	CASSPTRDAWLYGYTF	TGTGCCAGCAGCCCGACGAGGGACGCGTGGCTCTATGGCTACACCTTC
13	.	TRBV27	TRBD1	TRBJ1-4	CASSRQGREKLFF	TGTGCCAGCAGTAGACAGGGGCGTGAAAAACTGTTTTTT
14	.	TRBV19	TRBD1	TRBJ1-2	CASSKTGTVYGYTF	TGTGCCAGTAGTAAGACGGGGACAGTTTATGGCTACACCTTC
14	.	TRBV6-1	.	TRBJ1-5	CASTEGRAGQPQHF	TGTGCCAGCACCGAGGGCAGGGCCGGACAGCCCCAGCATTTT
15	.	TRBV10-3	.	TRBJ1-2	CAISESQGLIYGYTF	TGTGCCATCAGTGAGTCTCAGGGGTTGATCTATGGCTACACCTTC
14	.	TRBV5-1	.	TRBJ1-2	CASSLRDLAYGYTF	TGCGCCAGCAGCCTCAGGGATTTAGCCTATGGCTACACCTTC
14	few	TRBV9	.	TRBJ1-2	CASSVDGADYGYTF	TGTGCCAGCAGCGTTGATGGGGCTGACTATGGCTACACCTTC
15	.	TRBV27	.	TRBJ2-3	CASSKGLPSTDTQYF	TGTGCCAGCAGCAAGGGACTCCCTAGCACAGATACGCAGTATTTT
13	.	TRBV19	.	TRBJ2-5	CASGAGYQETQYF	TGTGCCAGTGGGGCGGGATATCAAGAGACCCAGTACTTC
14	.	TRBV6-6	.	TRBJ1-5	CASSFAYSNQPQHF	TGTGCCAGCAGCTTTGCTTATAGCAATCAGCCCCAGCATTTT
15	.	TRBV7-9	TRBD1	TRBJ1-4	CASSLVLSGGEKLFF	TGTGCCAGCAGCTTAGTTCTGTCAGGGGGCGAAAAACTGTTTTTT
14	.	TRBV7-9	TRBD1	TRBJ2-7	CASSSDRGTYEQYF	TGTGCCAGCAGCTCGGACAGGGGCACCTACGAGCAGTACTTC
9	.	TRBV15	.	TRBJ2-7	CAALAKQYF	TGTGCCGCCCTAGCCAAGCAGTACTTC
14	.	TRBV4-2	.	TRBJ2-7	CASSQRRGSYEQYF	TGTGCCAGCAGCCAACGCCGAGGATCCTACGAGCAGTACTTC
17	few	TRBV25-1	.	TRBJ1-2	CASSDTTTGSSNYGYTF	TGTGCCAGCAGTGATACAACAACAGGTTCCTCTAACTATGGCTACACCTTC
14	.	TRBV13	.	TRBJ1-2	CASSLEARGGGYTF	TGTGCCAGCAGCTTAGAAGCCAGGGGAGGTGGCTACACCTTC
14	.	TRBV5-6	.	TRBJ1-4	CASSLGHANEKLFF	TGTGCCAGCAGCTTGGGCCACGCGAATGAAAAACTGTTTTTT
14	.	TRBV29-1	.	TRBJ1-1	CSVVRAGGDTEAFF	TGCAGCGTTGTCAGAGCGGGAGGGGACACTGAAGCTTTCTTT
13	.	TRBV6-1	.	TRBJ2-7	CASLRDQISEQYF	TGTGCCAGCCTACGGGACCAGATTTCCGAGCAGTACTTC
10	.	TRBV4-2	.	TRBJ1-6	CASGYSPLHF	TGTGCCAGCGGGTATTCACCCCTCCACTTT
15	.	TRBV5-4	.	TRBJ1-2	CASSLVIRGFDGYTF	TGTGCCAGCAGCTTGGTAATAAGGGGGTTTGATGGCTACACCTTC
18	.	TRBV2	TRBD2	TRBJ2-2	CASSEPTSGSANTGELFF	TGTGCCAGCAGTGAACCGACTAGCGGGAGTGCGAACACCGGGGAGCTGTTTTTT
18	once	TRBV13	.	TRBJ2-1	CASSLAPFTGSSYNEQFF	TGTGCCAGCAGCTTAGCTCCCTTCACTGGGAGCTCCTACAATGAGCAGTTCTTC
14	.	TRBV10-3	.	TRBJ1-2	CAISDVIDNYGYTF	TGTGCCATCAGTGACGTTATAGATAACTATGGCTACACCTTC
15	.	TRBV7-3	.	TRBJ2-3	CASSFSGQSTDTQYF	TGTGCCAGCAGCTTCAGCGGGCAAAGCACAGATACGCAGTATTTT
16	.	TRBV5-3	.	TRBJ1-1	CARSPSGGPENTEAFF	TGTGCCAGAAGCCCGTCCGGGGGACCAGAGAACACTGAAGCTTTCTTT
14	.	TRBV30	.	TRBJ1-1	CACRVQGRNTEAFF	TGTGCCTGCCGGGTCCAGGGGCGGAACACTGAAGCTTTCTTT
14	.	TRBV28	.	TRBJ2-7	CASSPRDTSYEQYF	TGTGCCAGCAGCCCCCGGGACACCTCCTACGAGCAGTACTTC
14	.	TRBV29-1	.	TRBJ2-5	CSVETGPFQETQYF	TGCAGCGTTGAGACGGGGCCCTTCCAAGAGACCCAGTACTTC
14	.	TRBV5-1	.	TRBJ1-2	CASSVGGSNYGYTF	TGCGCCAGCAGCGTAGGAGGTTCAAATTATGGCTACACCTTC
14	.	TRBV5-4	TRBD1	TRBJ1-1	CASRPRGPSTEAFF	TGTGCCAGCAGGCCCAGGGGGCCGAGCACTGAAGCTTTCTTT
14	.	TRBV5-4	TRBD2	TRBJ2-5	CASSLASGSKTQYF	TGTGCCAGCAGCTTGGCTAGCGGTTCCAAGACCCAGTACTTC
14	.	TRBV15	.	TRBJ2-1	CATSRELGYNEQFF	TGTGCCACCAGCAGAGAACTCGGGTACAATGAGCAGTTCTTC
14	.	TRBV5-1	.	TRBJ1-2	CASSLVPENYGYTF	TGCGCCAGCAGCTTGGTTCCGGAAAACTATGGCTACACCTTC
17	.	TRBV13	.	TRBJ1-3	CASSLVPRYDSGNTIYF	TGTGCCAGCAGCCTAGTACCCCGCTATGACTCTGGAAACACCATATATTTT
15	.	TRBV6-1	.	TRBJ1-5	CASNVGWPNNEAQHF	TGTGCCAGCAACGTAGGGTGGCCTAATAATGAAGCCCAGCATTTT
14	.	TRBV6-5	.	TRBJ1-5	CASRKGTLNQPQHF	TGTGCCAGCAGGAAGGGCACGCTCAATCAGCCCCAGCATTTT
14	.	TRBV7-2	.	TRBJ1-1	CASSFGAPSTEAFF	TGTGCCAGCAGCTTTGGCGCCCCCAGCACTGAAGCTTTCTTT